These T cell receptor beta chains were read from a single sample in a study of blood T cell repertoires in COVID-19. Clones were read by immunoSEQ multiplex PCR, and TCRdb kept only the in-frame ones, dropping some. The table shows about 65,000 clones, with about 81% occurring only once. Specimen: peripheral blood. The source is a man older than 75 with acute or convalescent COVID-19. CDR3s include the opening cysteine and the closing phenylalanine or tryptophan. D genes are given only for firm matches. Size is omitted from some rows. Given values are once, few, many or a class for expanded clones.

J: TRBJ1-2
V: TRBV2
size: NA
length: 16
D: TRBD1
DNA: TGTGCCAGCAGTCCAGACCCGGGACAGGGACCCTATGGCTACACCTTC
CDR3: CASSPDPGQGPYGYTF

J: TRBJ2-3
V: TRBV24-1
size: NA
length: 15
D: NA
DNA: TGTGCCACCAGTGATTTCGTTTCAGGGGCAGATACGCAGTATTTT
CDR3: CATSDFVSGADTQYF

J: TRBJ2-5
V: TRBV12-5
size: NA
length: 13
D: TRBD1
DNA: TGTGCTAGTGCCACGGACAGGGAAGAGACCCAGTACTTC
CDR3: CASATDREETQYF

J: TRBJ2-7
V: TRBV11-3
size: NA
length: 16
D: NA
DNA: TGTGCCAGCAGCTCAAATCCCTTGAGAGGGTCGTACGAGCAGTACTTC
CDR3: CASSSNPLRGSYEQYF

J: TRBJ2-7
V: TRBV6-6
size: NA
length: 14
D: TRBD1
DNA: TGTGCCAGCAGTCTGGAAACCGGGACAGGGGGGCAGTACTTC
CDR3: CASSLETGTGGQYF

J: TRBJ1-5
V: TRBV5-8
size: NA
length: 13
D: TRBD1
DNA: TGTGCCAGCAGCTGGACAGGGACTCAGCCCCAGCATTTT
CDR3: CASSWTGTQPQHF

J: TRBJ1-4
V: TRBV18
size: NA
length: 17
D: TRBD1
DNA: TGTGCCAGCTCACCGGGGGGACAGAGCACAACTAATGAAAAACTGTTTTTT
CDR3: CASSPGGQSTTNEKLFF

J: TRBJ2-5
V: TRBV6-5
size: NA
length: 14
D: TRBD2
DNA: TGTGCCAGCAGGCGGGGGGGTACCAGGGAGACCCAGTACTTC
CDR3: CASRRGGTRETQYF

J: TRBJ1-6
V: TRBV19
size: NA
length: 16
D: TRBD1
DNA: TGTGCCAGTAGTAAGGGGACAGGGGGAAATAATTCACCCCTCCACTTT
CDR3: CASSKGTGGNNSPLHF

J: TRBJ2-3
V: TRBV7-3
size: NA
length: 15
D: NA
DNA: TGTGCCAGCAGTTCTACGGGACTCCCAAGAGATACGCAGTATTTT
CDR3: CASSSTGLPRDTQYF

J: TRBJ1-4
V: TRBV2
size: NA
length: 12
D: NA
DNA: TGTGCCAGCATCGGGAGTAATGAAAAACTGTTTTTT
CDR3: CASIGSNEKLFF

J: TRBJ1-3
V: TRBV19
size: few
length: 15
D: NA
DNA: TGTGCCAGTAGTTGGGAGGGGAGCTCCGGAAACACCATATATTTT
CDR3: CASSWEGSSGNTIYF

J: TRBJ1-6
V: TRBV5-8
size: few
length: 18
D: NA
DNA: TGTGCCAGCAGCTTAAACTTAGGGGGTTCGGGGTATAATTCACCCCTCCACTTT
CDR3: CASSLNLGGSGYNSPLHF

J: TRBJ2-1
V: TRBV5-1
size: NA
length: 15
D: NA
DNA: TGCGCCAGCAGCAATATACAGGGTACCTACAATGAGCAGTTCTTC
CDR3: CASSNIQGTYNEQFF

J: TRBJ2-1
V: TRBV6-1
size: NA
length: 14
D: TRBD1
DNA: TGTGCCAGCAGTGAGAACAGGGGTGTAAATGAGCAGTTCTTC
CDR3: CASSENRGVNEQFF

J: TRBJ2-2
V: TRBV4-1
size: NA
length: 15
D: NA
DNA: TGCGCCAGCAGCCAAGAGGCAGGGGGGAACGGGGAGCTGTTTTTT
CDR3: CASSQEAGGNGELFF

J: TRBJ2-5
V: TRBV5-4
size: NA
length: 17
D: TRBD2
DNA: TGTGCCAGCAGCTTAAGCGGGGGGCAGGGTCCTCAAGAGACCCAGTACTTC
CDR3: CASSLSGGQGPQETQYF

J: TRBJ1-1
V: TRBV3-1/TRBV3-2
size: NA
length: 14
D: TRBD1
DNA: TGTGCCAGCAGCCAAGGGCGACCTACAGGGGCAGCTTTCTTT
CDR3: CASSQGRPTGAAFF

J: TRBJ1-2
V: TRBV3-1/TRBV3-2
size: NA
length: 15
D: TRBD1
DNA: TGTGCCAGCAGCCAAGGGGGACAGTCACATCGGGGGTACACCTTC
CDR3: CASSQGGQSHRGYTF

J: TRBJ2-6
V: TRBV10-3
size: NA
length: 18
D: TRBD1
DNA: TGTGCCATCAGTGAGCCGGGACAGGGACCCTCTGGGGCCAACGTCCTGACTTTC
CDR3: CAISEPGQGPSGANVLTF

J: TRBJ2-4
V: TRBV7-2
size: NA
length: 14
D: TRBD2
DNA: TGTGCCAGCACCGGGGGGGGAGTCAAAAACATTCAGTACTTC
CDR3: CASTGGGVKNIQYF

J: TRBJ1-2
V: TRBV12-3/TRBV12-4
size: NA
length: 13
D: NA
DNA: TGTGCCAGCAGCCCAGACAGCTACTATGGCTACACCTTC
CDR3: CASSPDSYYGYTF